One sample yielded the 15 T cell receptor beta chains listed below, sequenced in a study of CD4 T cells in relation to SARS-CoV-2 and coronaviruses. Assay used: immunoSEQ multiplex PCR; TCRdb lists only in-frame clones, some missing. The sample contains 30,000 to 45,000 clones, 88% of which appear only once. Sequenced input: memory CD4+ T cells from PBMCs. Every receptor here comes from an adult with COVID-19.

The V gene is TRBV6-5, the J gene TRBJ2-2; D remains ambiguous. The CDR3 spans 14 residues. CDR1 and CDR2 (germline): MNHEY, SVGAGI. With 10 bases removed from V and 5 bases from J, the gap between germline ends came to 17 bases. The CDR3 coding sequence is TGTGCCACCCAAAGGGCCTCAAGGACCGGGGAGCTGTTTTTT. Translated, it gives CATQRASRTGELFF.

This clone appeared a single time. The rearrangement links TRBV10-3 to TRBJ2-4; D is unclear. The length of the CDR3 is 15 residues. V dropped 8 bases and J dropped 3 bases, with 17 bases sitting between them. Germline assignment: CDR1 ENHRY and CDR2 SYGVKD. The CDR3 DNA reads TGTGCCATCTCTTCCGGCCCCCGAGGCAAAAACATTCAGTACTTC. It encodes CAISSGPRGKNIQYF.

This clone was found a few times. This CDR3 is CASSTPSRTEIYEQYF. The CDR3 nucleotides are TGTGCCAGCAGCACACCCTCCCGGACAGAGATCTACGAGCAGTACTTC. V gene TRBV5-8 combines with J gene TRBJ2-7, with a weak D call TRBD1 (6 bases). The CDR3 spans 16 residues. V was cut by 4 bases and J by 3 bases, with 20 bases left in between. Germline V lookup: CDR1 SGHTS, CDR2 YDEGEE.

V gene TRBV7-9 combines with J gene TRBJ1-4, with D possibly TRBD1 on 6 matching bases. This CDR3 comprises 15 residues. V gave up 1 base and J gave up 6 bases, with 12 bases separating them. Germline CDR1 SEHNR, CDR2 FQNEAQ (reference sequence). In DNA, the CDR3 is TGTGCCAGCAGCTTAGGTACGGGGGCCGATGAAAAACTGTTTTTT. Residues: CASSLGTGADEKLFF.

This chain joins TRBV19 and TRBJ1-5; a weak D match, TRBD1 (5 bases). Germline lookup yields CDR1 LNHDA and CDR2 SQIVND (reference sequence). The V end was cut by 10 bases, the J end by 4 bases, with 17 bases between. This CDR3 contains 14 residues. The CDR3 DNA follows: TGTGCCACCTCGGGCAGGGCGGGGAATCAGCCCCAGCATTTT. Protein sequence: CATSGRAGNQPQHF. Together with reference TRBV19 and TRBJ1-5, the CDR3 gives the full variable domain: DGGITQSPKYLFRKEGQNVTLSCEQNLNHDAMYWYRQDPGQGLRLIYYSQIVNDFQKGDIAEGYSVSREKKESFPLTVTSAQKNPTAFYLCATSGRAGNQPQHFGDGTRLSIL.

The chain links TRBV6-4 to TRBJ1-6; 8 bases agree with TRBD1. Germline V lookup: CDR1 MRHNA, CDR2 SNTAGT. V dropped 6 bases and J dropped 6; count of bases not matched to a gene: 7. The CDR3 runs 15 residues. DNA for the CDR3: TGTGCCAGCAGAGTAACAACAGGGGGTAATTCACCCCTCCACTTT. This codes for CASRVTTGGNSPLHF.

The CDR3 loop is CASSLGGLGYGYTF. CDR3 in DNA: TGTGCCAGCAGCTTAGGGGGGCTCGGCTATGGCTACACCTTC. This sequence joins TRBV7-9 and TRBJ1-2, with a tentative D call TRBD1 (6 bases). V was cut by 1 base and J by 4 bases, with 10 bases left in between. CDR1 is SEHNR, CDR2 FQNEAQ, per germline (reference sequence). CDR3 size: 14 residues.

Only one count was recorded for this clone. The V gene is TRBV5-1, the J gene TRBJ2-2; D unclear. The CDR3 contains 19 residues. V lost 1 base and J 2 bases, leaving 21 bases between the germline ends. Germline V gene sequence: CDR1 SGHRS, CDR2 YFSETQ. The CDR3 DNA sequence: TGCGCCAGCAGCTTGTTTCGTCATCCTCGACTGGTTAACACCGGGGAGCTGTTTTTT. Encoded protein: CASSLFRHPRLVNTGELFF.

This chain uses TRBV19 with TRBJ1-4, with D perhaps matching TRBD1 (6 bases). Germline V gives CDR1 LNHDA, CDR2 SQIVND (reference sequence). The ends were cut back, 3 bases at V and 7 bases at J, with 12 bases in the middle. The CDR3 is 14 amino acids. The CDR3 DNA is TGTGCCAGTAGTATTTATGGGGGCAGTGAAAAACTGTTTTTT. Translated, it gives CASSIYGGSEKLFF.

This clone has a single count. The V call is TRBV27, the J call TRBJ1-4; D possibly corresponds to TRBD1 (5 bases). From germline, CDR1 is MNHEY and CDR2 SMNVEV (reference sequence). The length of the CDR3 is 16 residues. Trimming took 4 bases from V and 0 from J, leaving 12 bases between them. CDR3 sequence reads: CASSSGTIATNEKLFF. The CDR3 bases are TGTGCCAGCAGTTCCGGGACGATTGCAACTAATGAAAAACTGTTTTTT.

V usage is TRBV6-5 and J usage is TRBJ2-7, with 8 bases fitting TRBD1. V lost 6 bases, J lost 3 bases, and 4 bases stayed unmatched. Germline V CDR1 and CDR2: MNHEY, SVGAGI. The CDR3 totals 13 residues. The chain's CDR3 is CASSLGQGYEQYF. The CDR3 nucleotides read TGTGCCAGCAGCCTTGGACAGGGCTACGAGCAGTACTTC.

CDR3 amino acids: CASSPEDGDTQYF. CDR3 DNA: TGTGCCAGCTCCCCAGAGGACGGAGATACGCAGTATTTT. V usage is TRBV18 and J usage is TRBJ2-3, with D uncertain. Germline V gene data show CDR1 as KGHSH and CDR2 as LQKENI. V shed 6 bases and J shed 5 bases, with 12 bases lying between them. The CDR3 loop spans 13 amino acids.

J is TRBJ1-1 and V is TRBV6-5; maybe TRBD1 (5 bases). The CDR3 is 13 amino acids. Germline loops: CDR1 MNHEY, CDR2 SVGAGI. Trimming pared 8 bases from V and 6 bases from J, leaving 16 bases between. CDR3 sequence (DNA): TGTGCCAGCGGGGGAAGGGGACGGGCTGAAGCTTTCTTT. Its translation is CASGGRGRAEAFF.

V usage is TRBV11-1 and J usage is TRBJ2-7; either TRBD1 or TRBD2 may fit D (6 bases each). The germline CDR1 and CDR2 sequences are SGHAT and FQDESV (reference sequence). This CDR3 is built from 15 residues. V shed 4 bases and J shed 2 bases, with 15 bases lying between them. The DNA of the CDR3 is TGTGCCAGCAGCTCTCCCGGGGGCCCACCCTACGAGCAGTACTTC. Its protein is CASSSPGGPPYEQYF.

The gene calls are TRBV28 and TRBJ1-2; 7 nucleotides agree with TRBD1. There are 14 residues in the CDR3. Germline V gene sequence: CDR1 MDHEN, CDR2 SYDVKM. J gave up 4 bases and V 5 bases, and 7 bases lay outside the gene matches. DNA for the CDR3: TGTGCCAGCAGTGAAGGGGGCTCCCGCTATGGCTACACCTTC. It is translated as CASSEGGSRYGYTF.